This TCR beta chain is from a study of blood T cells in healthy people across ages. Findings of the study overall: Diversity of TCR beta per million T cells declined in a roughly linear way with age.

Then a second PCR, running about 6 to 12 cycles, was carried out with a sample-barcoded 5' primer and a J-beta primer mix. Each CDR3 protein is one row after TCRdb ran MiXCR on the 5' RACE reads. The table has about 680,000 distinct CDR3 sequences, 49% seen once. Germline V lookup: CDR1 SGDLS, CDR2 YYNGEE. The CDR3 length is 15 residues. V trimming: 0 bases; J trimming: 4 bases; junction bases outside the gene matches: 4. The authors extracted at least 5 micrograms of total RNA per sample. This clonotype was counted between two and nine times. Its matching antigen is unknown. Sequences were obtained from blood. This sequence joins TRBV9 and TRBJ2-1; 7 positions agree with TRBD1. The TCR originated in a woman aged 60 to 75 in good health. The CDR3 loop reads CASSVAGTVYNEQFF. The CDR3, as DNA: TGTGCCAGCAGCGTAGCGGGGACAGTATACAATGAGCAGTTCTTC.